These 15 T cell receptor beta chains were sequenced from one sample in a study of OX40 agonist ivuxolimab in advanced cancers. Profiling relied on immunoSEQ multiplex PCR, and the TCRdb table lists in-frame clones only, not all of them. Of about 79,000 clones listed, approximately 90% are singletons. The source material was CD4+ or CD8+ T cells sorted from blood, sampled in a trial of the OX40 agonist ivuxolimab. These receptors all come from an adult with an advanced solid tumor such as melanoma, head and neck, liver or kidney cancer.

V gene TRBV25-1 combines with J gene TRBJ2-5; 7 nucleotides align to TRBD2. This CDR3 comprises 14 residues. The germline V gene has CDR1 MGHDK and CDR2 SYGVNS. The V segment lost 4 bases and the J segment 9 bases; nucleotides outside the gene matches: 11. The DNA for the CDR3 is TGTGCCAGCAGTGCCAGACAGTTCCGGGGGGCCCAGTACTTC. Protein sequence: CASSARQFRGAQYF.

CDR3 nucleotide sequence: TGTGCCAGCAGTTTAAGGCAGGCCTCCTATAATTCACCCCTCCACTTT. This codes for CASSLRQASYNSPLHF. The chain has TRBV27 and TRBJ1-6; D unclear. The V gene's germline CDR1 is MNHEY and CDR2 SMNVEV (reference sequence). The CDR3 runs to 16 residues. With 2 bases removed from V and 0 bases from J, the gap between germline ends came to 8 bases.

The chain is built from TRBV6-5 and TRBJ1-2, with 8 bases lining up with TRBD1. CDR1 and CDR2 (germline): MNHEY, SVGAGI. The ends lost 6 bases at V and 8 bases at J; junction bases unmatched: 5. This CDR3 spans 12 amino acids. CDR3 nucleotides: TGTGCCAGCAGGGACAGGGTCCGGGGCTACACCTTC. Translated: CASRDRVRGYTF.

This chain joins TRBV5-1 and TRBJ1-1; maybe TRBD1 (6 bases). The V gene's germline CDR1 is SGHRS and CDR2 YFSETQ. The germline V and J ends were trimmed by 4 bases and 4 bases, with 11 bases remaining between them. The CDR3 is made up of 13 amino acids. The CDR3 DNA follows: TGCGCCAGCAGCCGCAGGGGTGTCACTGAAGCTTTCTTT. This translates into CASSRRGVTEAFF.

This clone was detected a few times. The genes are TRBV9 and TRBJ1-3, with 9 bases lining up with TRBD1. The length of the CDR3 is 16 residues. Per germline, CDR1 SGDLS and CDR2 YYNGEE. Germline trimming cut 5 bases from V and 3 bases from J; bases unmatched to any gene: 9. The CDR3 DNA is TGTGCCAGCAGTCCTCCGGACAGGGGTGGTGGAAACACCATATATTTT. Translating it yields CASSPPDRGGGNTIYF.

The chain uses TRBV6-6 and TRBJ1-4; D ambiguous. V was shortened by 3 bases and J by 8 bases, with 10 bases between the two germline ends. CDR3 size: 13 residues. CDR1 is MNHNY and CDR2 is SVGAGI in the germline V gene (reference sequence). As DNA, the CDR3 is TGTGCCAGCAGTTATTCCAGGAGGGAAAAACTGTTTTTT. It translates to CASSYSRREKLFF.

This clone was seen once. Compared with germline, one end of the junction differs, possibly owing to a read error. CDR3 sequence reads: CASSTSGRTGTQYF. DNA for the CDR3: TGTGCCAGCAGTACTAGCGGGAGGACAGGTACGCAGTATTTT. The V call is TRBV28, the J call TRBJ2-3; 12 positions match TRBD2. CDR1 is MDHEN, CDR2 SYDVKM, per germline. This CDR3 is 14 amino acids long.

The chain uses TRBV27 and TRBJ1-1; D ambiguous. With 3 bases removed from V and 5 bases from J, the gap between germline ends came to 16 bases. This CDR3 is 15 amino acids long. Germline CDR1 MNHEY, CDR2 SMNVEV (reference sequence). CDR3 in DNA: TGTGCCAGCAGTTTTGGCACCAGTTGGGGTACTGAAGCTTTCTTT. Encoded protein: CASSFGTSWGTEAFF.

This chain uses TRBV20-1 with TRBJ1-2; 8 bases agree with TRBD1. With V trimmed by 3 bases and J by 12 bases, 6 bases remained unmatched. CDR1 is DFQATT, CDR2 SNEGSKA, per germline (reference sequence). This CDR3 region has 11 residues. The CDR3 coding sequence is TGCAGTGCTAGGGACAGGGATTTGGACACCTTC. Encoded protein: CSARDRDLDTF.

The chain employs TRBV7-9 and TRBJ2-3; D is perhaps TRBD1 (6 bases). The CDR3 consists of 15 residues. Germline V lookup: CDR1 SEHNR, CDR2 FQNEAQ (reference sequence). V lost 5 bases to trimming and J lost 1 base, with 13 bases between them. The DNA of the CDR3 is TGTGCCAGCAGCCCTAGGACAGATCGCACAGATACGCAGTATTTT. Amino acid sequence: CASSPRTDRTDTQYF.

This clone was seen more than once but under ten times. J is TRBJ1-1 and V is TRBV11-2; no reliable D call. The CDR3 is made up of 11 amino acids. V was clipped by 2 bases and J by 5 bases, with 3 bases between them. Germline V CDR1 and CDR2: SGHAT, FQNNGV. The CDR3 spells CASSLRTEAFF. In nucleotides, the CDR3 is TGTGCCAGCAGCTTACGGACTGAAGCTTTCTTT.

The table lists this clone with a few counts. This chain uses TRBV7-2 with TRBJ2-7; perhaps TRBD2 as D (5 bases). The V end lost 3 bases, the J end lost 6 bases, and 9 bases lay between the germline ends. The CDR3 loop spans 12 amino acids. CDR1 and CDR2 (germline): SGHTA, FQGNSA. The CDR3 here is CASSFITSEQYF. The CDR3 DNA reads as TGTGCCAGCAGCTTTATTACTAGCGAGCAGTACTTC.

V usage is TRBV27 and J usage is TRBJ2-7, with a weak D call TRBD1 (5 bases). Germline CDR1 and CDR2: MNHEY and SMNVEV (reference sequence). V lost 4 bases, J lost 2 bases, and 12 bases lay in between. This CDR3 region has 14 residues. CDR3 sequence reads: CASSSGHMTYEQYF. In nucleotides, the CDR3 is TGTGCCAGCAGTTCAGGACATATGACCTACGAGCAGTACTTC.

This clone was seen once. V gene TRBV6-1 combines with J gene TRBJ2-7; TRBD1 aligns across 12 bases. This CDR3 spans 14 amino acids. The V gene's germline CDR1 is MNHNS and CDR2 SASEGT. The V gene end was trimmed by 1 base and the J gene end by 6 bases; junction bases not matched to a gene: 1. The CDR3 DNA follows: TGTGCCAGCAGTGAAGGGGACAGGGGGCTCGAGCAGTACTTC. It yields the protein CASSEGDRGLEQYF.

The chain combines TRBV4-2 with TRBJ2-3; D remains ambiguous. Germline CDR1 reads LGHNA; CDR2 reads YNFKEQ. Trimming cost V 5 bases and J 1 base, with 13 bases left between them. The CDR3 spans 15 residues. CDR3 sequence (DNA): TGTGCCAGCAGCGTGGCGGATGCTGGCACAGATACGCAGTATTTT. Encoded protein: CASSVADAGTDTQYF.